This T cell receptor (beta chain) was identified in a study of tumor-infiltrating lymphocytes in primary liver carcinoma. About the study: Lesions, classed as T1-T3 N0M0, spanned about 4 to 11 cm across. Productive TCRbeta reads per sample were roughly 3.5 to 7.5 million, not differing by tissue.

Unsorted bulk tissue, about 19-31 mg of it, served as the source for co-extraction of RNA and DNA. This CDR3 has 14 amino acids. Germline-derived CDR1 and CDR2 are MNHNS and SASEGT. As concerns this clonotype: At one boundary the junction diverges from the germline segment, which might be a read error.

A constant-region primer served to make TCR beta cDNA from roughly 480 ng total RNA. Each TCR beta library was derived from three nested multiplex PCR rounds that employed slightly modified ARM-PCR. For approximately 11 cycles apiece, the opening two PCR rounds ran with TRBV1-TRBV30 forward primers and a C-beta reverse primer. TCRdb used MiXCR to reprocess the multiplex PCR reads, holding one entry per CDR3 protein. The data hold some 180,000 distinct CDR3 sequences, with 85% observed a single time. The sequence was obtained from a man aged 35-49 years with primary liver carcinoma and hepatitis B virus infection. J is TRBJ2-3 and V is TRBV6-1, with 7 bases lining up with TRBD2. The sequenced material came from tumor tissue from primary liver carcinoma. In nucleotides, the CDR3 is TGTGCCAGCAATGAAGGCGGGAGCTCAGATATGCAGTATTTT. Its translation is CASNEGGSSDMQYF.